The clone carrying this T cell receptor beta chain was counted once. This sample is part of a study of blood T cell repertoires in COVID-19. Sequencing was performed with immunoSEQ multiplex PCR; in TCRdb, only in-frame clones are kept and a portion is missing. The table records about 190,000 clones, 70% to 85% of them present only once. The CDR3 runs 15 residues. Between the trimmed V and J ends, which lost 7 bases and 3 bases, there was a span of 18 bases. The germline V gene encodes CDR1 SNHLY and CDR2 FYNNEI. The sequence came from a woman aged 50 to 65 with acute or convalescent COVID-19. The specimen was peripheral blood. This sequence joins TRBV2 and TRBJ1-1; D is possibly TRBD1 (5 bases). CDR3 coding DNA: TGTGCCAGCAACAGCGCGACAGCAGAGGACACTGAAGCTTTCTTT. It yields the protein CASNSATAEDTEAFF. Variable domain in full (rest from reference TRBV2 and TRBJ1-1): EPEVTQTPSHQVTQMGQEVILRCVPISNHLYFYWYRQILGQKVEFLVSFYNNEISEKSEIFDDQFSVERPDGSNFTLKIRSTKLEDSAMYFCASNSATAEDTEAFFGQGTRLTVV.